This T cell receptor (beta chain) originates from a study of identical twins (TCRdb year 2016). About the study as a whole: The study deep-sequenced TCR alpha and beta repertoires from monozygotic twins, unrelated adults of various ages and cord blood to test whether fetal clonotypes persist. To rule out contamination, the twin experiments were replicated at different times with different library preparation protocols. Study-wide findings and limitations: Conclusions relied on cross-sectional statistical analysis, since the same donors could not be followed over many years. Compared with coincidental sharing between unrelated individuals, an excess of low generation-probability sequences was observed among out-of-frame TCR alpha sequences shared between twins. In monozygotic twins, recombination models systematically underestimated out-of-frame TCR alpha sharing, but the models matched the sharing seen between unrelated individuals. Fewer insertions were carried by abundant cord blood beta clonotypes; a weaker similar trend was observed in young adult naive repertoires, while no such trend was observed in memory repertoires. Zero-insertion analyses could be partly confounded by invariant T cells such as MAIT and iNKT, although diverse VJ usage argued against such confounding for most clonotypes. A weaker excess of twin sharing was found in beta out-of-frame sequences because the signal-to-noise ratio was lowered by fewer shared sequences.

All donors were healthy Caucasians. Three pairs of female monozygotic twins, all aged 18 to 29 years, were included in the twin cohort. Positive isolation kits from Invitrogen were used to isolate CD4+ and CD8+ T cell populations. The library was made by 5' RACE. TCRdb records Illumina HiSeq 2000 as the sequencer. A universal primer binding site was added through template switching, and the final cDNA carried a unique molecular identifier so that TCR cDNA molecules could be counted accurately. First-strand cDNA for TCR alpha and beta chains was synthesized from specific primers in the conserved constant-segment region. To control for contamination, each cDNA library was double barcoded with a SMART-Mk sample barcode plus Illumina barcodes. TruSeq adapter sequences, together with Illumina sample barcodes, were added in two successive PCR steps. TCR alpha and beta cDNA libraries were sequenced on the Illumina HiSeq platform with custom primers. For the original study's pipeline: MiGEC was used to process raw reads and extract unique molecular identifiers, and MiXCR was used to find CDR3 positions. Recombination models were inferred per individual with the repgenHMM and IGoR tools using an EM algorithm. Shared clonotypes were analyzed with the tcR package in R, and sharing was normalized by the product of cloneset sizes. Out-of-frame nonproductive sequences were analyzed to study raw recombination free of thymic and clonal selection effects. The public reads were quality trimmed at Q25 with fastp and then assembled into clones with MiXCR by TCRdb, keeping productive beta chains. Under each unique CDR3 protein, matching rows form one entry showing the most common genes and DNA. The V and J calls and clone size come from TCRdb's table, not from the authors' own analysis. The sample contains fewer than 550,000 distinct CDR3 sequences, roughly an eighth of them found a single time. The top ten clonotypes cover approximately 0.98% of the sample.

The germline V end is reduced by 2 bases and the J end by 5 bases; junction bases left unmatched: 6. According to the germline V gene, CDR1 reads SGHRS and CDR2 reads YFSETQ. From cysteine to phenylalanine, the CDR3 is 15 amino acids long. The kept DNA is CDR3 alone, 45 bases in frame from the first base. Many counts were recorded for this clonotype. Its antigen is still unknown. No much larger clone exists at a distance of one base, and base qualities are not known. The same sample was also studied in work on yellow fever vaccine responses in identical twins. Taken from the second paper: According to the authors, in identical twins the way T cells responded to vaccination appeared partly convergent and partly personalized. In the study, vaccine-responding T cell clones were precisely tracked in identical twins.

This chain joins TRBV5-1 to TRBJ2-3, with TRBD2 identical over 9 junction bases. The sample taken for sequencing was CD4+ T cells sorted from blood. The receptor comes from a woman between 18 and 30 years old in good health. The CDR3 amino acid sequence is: CASSFSGGSGDTQYF. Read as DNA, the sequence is TGCGCCAGCAGCTTCAGCGGGGGGTCGGGAGATACGCAGTATTTT.